This T cell receptor beta chain was profiled in a study of blood T cell repertoires in COVID-19. TCRdb's table, derived via immunoSEQ multiplex PCR, lists solely in-frame clones and lacks some. This repertoire shows under 70,000 clones, under 90% found once; its top ten account for 10% to 15%. CDR3 length equals 15 residues. Trimming took 6 bases from V and 2 from J, leaving 14 bases between them. CDR1 and CDR2 (germline): MNHEY, SVGAGI. This TCR derives from a woman older than 75 with acute or convalescent COVID-19. The chain has TRBV6-5 and TRBJ1-3, with D maybe TRBD1 (6 bases). The sample was peripheral blood. The CDR3 DNA is TGTGCCAGCAGGCGCAGGGGTCAAGCTGGAAACACCATATATTTT. Protein product: CASRRRGQAGNTIYF.